This T cell receptor beta chain was sequenced in a study of T cell responses to AZD1222 COVID-19 vaccine. Study-wide points: The donor cohort was predominantly white British with a female majority, and clonal diversity may have been underestimated.

Using immunoSEQ multiplex PCR, the repertoire was profiled, and TCRdb retains in-frame clones only, with some absent. The data show 140,000 or so clones, with about 90% seen just once and about 7.5% held by the top ten. The CDR3 runs to 15 residues. CDR1 and CDR2 from the germline V gene are MDHEN and SYDVKM. The germline V and J ends were trimmed by 1 base and 4 bases, with 11 bases remaining between them. In the case of this clone: Its antigen is currently unknown.

This receptor was obtained from an adult who received the MenACWY meningococcal vaccine as a control. V is TRBV28 and J is TRBJ2-1, with TRBD2 as a possible D gene (5 bases). The sequenced sample was peripheral blood, obtained 28 days after the second dose of the MenACWY control vaccine. CDR3 bases: TGTGCCAGCAGTTTATTGACTAACCTATACAATGAGCAGTTCTTC. This sequence encodes CASSLLTNLYNEQFF. Variable domain in full (rest from reference TRBV28 and TRBJ2-1): DVKVTQSSRYLVKRTGEKVFLECVQDMDHENMFWYRQDPGLGLRLIYFSYDVKMKEKGDIPEGYSVSREKKERFSLILESASTNQTSMYLCASSLLTNLYNEQFFGPGTRLTVL.